This T cell receptor beta chain was identified during a study of technical replicates of blood from a few donors. TCRdb keeps only in-frame clones here, not all; method: immunoSEQ multiplex PCR. The sample contains some 15,000 clones, roughly 80% of which appear only once. CDR1 is KGHSH and CDR2 is LQKENI in the germline V gene. V dropped 4 bases and J dropped 6; count of bases not matched to a gene: 8. The CDR3 extends over 17 amino acids. The chain combines TRBV18 with TRBJ2-1, with TRBD2 matching 14 bases. The receptor was isolated from a human donor in good health. Specimen: PBMCs. CDR3 loop: CASSLLGLAGAGNEQFF. Here the CDR3 DNA reads TGTGCCAGCTCACTCCTGGGACTAGCGGGAGCAGGCAATGAGCAGTTCTTC.